Listed below are T cell receptor beta chains from one sample, sequenced in a study of blood T cell repertoires in COVID-19. Assay used: immunoSEQ multiplex PCR; TCRdb lists only in-frame clones, some missing. The top ten clones hold about 5% of a sample with 13,000 to 15,000 clones, 87% of them seen once. Sequencing input: peripheral blood. The receptors stem from a human donor in a cohort sampled during active COVID-19. The CDR3 runs from the conserved cysteine through the conserved F or W. D genes are given only for firm matches. The size field is filled for only some rows; it gives once, few, many or a size class.

d_call: TRBD2; j_call: TRBJ2-2; v_call: TRBV3-1/TRBV3-2; clone_size: .; cdr3_aa: CASSASGRNTGELFF; cdr3_nt: TGTGCCAGCAGCGCTAGCGGGAGGAACACCGGGGAGCTGTTTTTT
d_call: .; j_call: TRBJ1-2; v_call: TRBV15; clone_size: .; cdr3_aa: CATSRDSGRGGYTF; cdr3_nt: TGTGCCACCAGCAGAGATTCGGGCAGGGGAGGCTACACCTTC
d_call: TRBD1; j_call: TRBJ1-4; v_call: TRBV5-6; clone_size: .; cdr3_aa: CASSLQGNEKLFF; cdr3_nt: TGTGCCAGCAGCTTACAGGGGAATGAAAAACTGTTTTTT
d_call: .; j_call: TRBJ1-6; v_call: TRBV5-1; clone_size: .; cdr3_aa: CASSEQGSYNSPLHF; cdr3_nt: TGCGCCAGCAGCGAACAGGGTAGCTATAATTCACCCCTCCACTTT
d_call: .; j_call: TRBJ2-7; v_call: TRBV6-6; clone_size: .; cdr3_aa: CASSYFGDFYYEQYF; cdr3_nt: TGTGCCAGCAGTTACTTCGGGGACTTTTACTACGAGCAGTACTTC
d_call: TRBD2; j_call: TRBJ2-1; v_call: TRBV6-2/TRBV6-3; clone_size: .; cdr3_aa: CASSNAASGRINEQFF; cdr3_nt: TGTGCCAGCAGTAACGCGGCCAGCGGGAGAATCAATGAGCAGTTCTTC
d_call: TRBD2; j_call: TRBJ2-7; v_call: TRBV5-8; clone_size: .; cdr3_aa: CASSLAASGRYEQYF; cdr3_nt: TGTGCCAGCAGCTTGGCGGCTAGCGGGAGGTACGAGCAGTACTTC
d_call: TRBD1; j_call: TRBJ2-1; v_call: TRBV3-1/TRBV3-2; clone_size: .; cdr3_aa: CASSQEGDRVWQFF; cdr3_nt: TGTGCCAGCAGCCAAGAGGGGGACAGGGTTTGGCAGTTCTTC
d_call: TRBD2; j_call: TRBJ2-2; v_call: TRBV5-1; clone_size: .; cdr3_aa: CASSSGLANTGELFF; cdr3_nt: TGCGCCAGCAGCTCAGGACTAGCGAACACCGGGGAGCTGTTTTTT
d_call: TRBD1; j_call: TRBJ2-2; v_call: TRBV5-1; clone_size: .; cdr3_aa: CASSLERDRGRVVGELFF; cdr3_nt: TGCGCCAGCAGCTTGGAACGGGACAGGGGGCGCGTGGTCGGGGAGCTGTTTTTT
d_call: .; j_call: TRBJ1-1; v_call: TRBV6-5; clone_size: .; cdr3_aa: CASSRVFDTEAFF; cdr3_nt: TGTGCCAGCAGCAGGGTGTTTGACACTGAAGCTTTCTTT
d_call: TRBD1; j_call: TRBJ2-5; v_call: TRBV28; clone_size: .; cdr3_aa: CASSFRQGTRQETQYF; cdr3_nt: TGTGCCAGCAGTTTCAGACAGGGCACCCGGCAAGAGACCCAGTACTTC
d_call: .; j_call: TRBJ2-2; v_call: TRBV7-6; clone_size: few; cdr3_aa: CASSSRDKELFF; cdr3_nt: TGTGCCAGCAGCAGCCGTGACAAGGAGCTGTTTTTT
d_call: TRBD1; j_call: TRBJ1-2; v_call: TRBV5-1; clone_size: .; cdr3_aa: CASSIGTAYGYTF; cdr3_nt: TGCGCCAGCAGCATAGGGACAGCCTATGGCTACACCTTC
d_call: .; j_call: TRBJ2-5; v_call: TRBV5-4; clone_size: .; cdr3_aa: CASLRGETQYF; cdr3_nt: TGTGCCAGCCTCCGGGGGGAGACCCAGTACTTC
d_call: TRBD2; j_call: TRBJ2-1; v_call: TRBV5-4; clone_size: .; cdr3_aa: CASSQTGTSGTDNEQFF; cdr3_nt: TGTGCCAGCAGCCAAACCGGGACTAGCGGGACGGACAATGAGCAGTTCTTC
d_call: TRBD1; j_call: TRBJ2-7; v_call: TRBV5-1; clone_size: .; cdr3_aa: CASSPGTADEQYF; cdr3_nt: TGCGCCAGCAGCCCGGGGACAGCCGACGAGCAGTACTTC
d_call: .; j_call: TRBJ1-1; v_call: TRBV12-5; clone_size: .; cdr3_aa: CASGLVPTGGRSPEAFF; cdr3_nt: TGTGCTAGTGGTTTGGTACCCACGGGGGGCCGGTCCCCTGAAGCTTTCTTT
d_call: .; j_call: TRBJ1-5; v_call: TRBV4-1; clone_size: few; cdr3_aa: CASSQDLRGNQPQHF; cdr3_nt: TGCGCCAGCAGCCAAGACCTCAGAGGGAATCAGCCCCAGCATTTT
d_call: TRBD1; j_call: TRBJ2-5; v_call: TRBV5-6; clone_size: .; cdr3_aa: CASSLERGRETQYF; cdr3_nt: TGTGCCAGCAGCTTGGAGAGGGGGCGGGAGACCCAGTACTTC
d_call: TRBD2; j_call: TRBJ2-3; v_call: TRBV5-1; clone_size: .; cdr3_aa: CASSLIPLAGEGDTQYF; cdr3_nt: TGCGCCAGCAGCCTAATTCCTCTAGCGGGAGAGGGAGATACGCAGTATTTT
d_call: .; j_call: TRBJ1-2; v_call: TRBV11-2; clone_size: few; cdr3_aa: CASSFAGANYGYTF; cdr3_nt: TGTGCCAGCAGCTTTGCAGGGGCTAACTATGGCTACACCTTC